These 3 T cell receptor beta chains share one sample of origin, sequenced in a study of OX40 agonist ivuxolimab in advanced cancers. Sequencing used immunoSEQ multiplex PCR; TCRdb keeps in-frame clones, though not all of them. The sample shows approximately 80,000 clones, approximately 89% of them seen only once. The sequencing used CD4+ or CD8+ T cells sorted from blood, collected in a trial of the OX40 agonist ivuxolimab. The source of these receptors is an adult with an advanced solid tumor such as melanoma, head and neck, liver or kidney cancer.

The chain links TRBV5-6 to TRBJ2-7, with D tentatively TRBD1 or TRBD2 (5 bases each). V gave up 4 bases and J gave up 2 bases, with 16 bases separating them. CDR1 is SGHDT and CDR2 is YYEEEE in the germline V gene. The CDR3 spans 15 residues. The CDR3 sequence: CASSPGLRDPYEQYF. CDR3 DNA sequence: TGTGCCAGCAGCCCGGGTTTAAGGGACCCCTACGAGCAGTACTTC.

The chain couples TRBV7-9 to TRBJ2-1, with 11 positions matching TRBD2. Germline loops: CDR1 SEHNR, CDR2 FQNEAQ (reference sequence). The trim removed 5 bases at V and 4 bases at J, leaving 10 bases unmatched. CDR3 length: 17 residues. CDR3 protein: CASSGQLAGGLYNEQFF. The DNA of the CDR3 is TGTGCCAGCAGCGGCCAATTAGCGGGGGGGCTGTACAATGAGCAGTTCTTC.

This clone was recorded a few times. V is TRBV15 and J is TRBJ2-5; 7 bases are shared with TRBD1. The CDR3 runs 15 residues. The germline gives CDR1 LNHNV, CDR2 YYDKDF (reference sequence). The ends lost 6 bases at V and 2 bases at J; junction bases unmatched: 9. In DNA, the CDR3 is TGTGCCACCAGAAGGCCGGGACAGTTACAAGAGACCCAGTACTTC. Protein sequence: CATRRPGQLQETQYF.